The clone carrying this TCR beta chain was detected a few times. Its antigen is unknown. The data belong to a study of Graves' ophthalmopathy and Graves' hyperthyroidism. Study-wide results and limits: Ophthalmopathy progression prediction by the model yielded a sensitivity of about 70% and a specificity of just over 72%. A model built from 13 signatures distinguished ophthalmopathy from stable hyperthyroidism with approximately 88% sensitivity and around 78% specificity.

Amplifying from RNA transcripts, the study obtained TCR beta CDR3 regions. The authors performed first-round RT-PCR with HTBI primers and then a second-round multiplex PCR. MiXCR was run by TCRdb on the multiplex PCR reads, yielding one entry per CDR3 protein. The sample contains 500,000 to 700,000 distinct CDR3 sequences, about a fifth of which appear only once. This receptor was identified in a woman aged 18-35 years with stable Graves' hyperthyroidism. Some clones in this sample may be carry-over from other donors' samples. Sequencing used peripheral blood.

The CDR3 spells CASSQSGSGSGSYEQYF. In DNA, the CDR3 is TGCGCCAGCAGCCAATCAGGGAGCGGGAGCGGTTCCTACGAGCAGTACTTC. This rearrangement joins TRBV4-1 to TRBJ2-7; 8 bases are a match to TRBD2. The CDR3 length is 17 residues. Germline assignment: CDR1 MGHRA and CDR2 YSYEKL. With V trimmed by 2 bases and J by 1 base, 10 bases remained unmatched.